This T cell receptor (beta chain) was profiled in a study of T cell repertoires in cytomegalovirus infection. As for the study in general: An indication of both CMV infection and matching HLA type came from public TCR beta signatures. Broader study findings: Summed frequency of public TCR beta families distinguished CMV carriers with the relevant HLA. The study found HLA-C-restricted CMV-specific TCR beta clonotypes dominating the ex vivo response.

This clonotype was seen many times. Its antigen is unknown. TCRdb re-derived calls from the reads in MiXCR, one entry per CDR3 protein. The table includes almost 500,000 distinct CDR3 sequences, approximately 10% detected once. The CDR3 covers 14 residues. Germline CDR1 reads SEHNR; CDR2 reads FQNEAQ (reference sequence). Trimming took 5 bases from V and 5 from J; bases not matched to a gene: 5. This receptor was obtained from a human donor in good health (CMV status not recorded). Some clones in this sample may be carry-over from other donors' samples. J is TRBJ2-5 and V is TRBV7-9; TRBD2 matches at 10 bases. Sequenced material: PBMCs. Here the CDR3 DNA reads TGTGCCAGCAGCCCCCCGGGACTAGCGGAGACCCAGTACTTC. Translating gives CASSPPGLAETQYF.